This TCR beta chain derives from a study of cytomegalovirus exposure and HLA in healthy donors. The PCR had 60 Vbeta and 13 Jbeta primers. Under the authors' procedure: A later analysis tallied approximately 78 million unique TCR beta chains, approximately 10 million of them shared. The assay was immunoSEQ multiplex PCR, and TCRdb's table has in-frame clones only and misses some. Clonal size and the V and J genes are those of that table, whereas D and trimming came from the DNA. Of tens of thousands of clones in the sample, about four fifths were seen once. The CDR3 runs 17 residues. The V gene's germline CDR1 is SGHNT and CDR2 YENEEA. V was cut by 1 base and J by 1 base, with 16 bases left in between.

V usage is TRBV11-3 and J usage is TRBJ2-5; D might be TRBD1 (5 bases). The specimen sequenced was PBMCs. The TCR sequence derives from a middle-aged man in good health and CMV-seronegative. CDR3 coding DNA: TGTGCCAGCAGCTTAGGCTTTTGGGGCCAGACCCAAGAGACCCAGTACTTC. Its protein product is CASSLGFWGQTQETQYF.